Reported below is one T cell receptor (beta chain). Its binding antigen is unknown. Base qualities are missing; no much larger clone stands one base away. Sequencing took place on an Illumina NovaSeq 6000. TCRalpha and TCRbeta cDNA libraries were constructed by 5'RACE with constant-segment primers, with sample barcodes and unique molecular identifiers being introduced. Trizol reagent was used to extract RNA from every sample. Library amplification was performed in two PCR steps, and a second sample barcode and Illumina TruSeq adapters were introduced in the second step. Sequencing of libraries was performed on an Illumina NovaSeq with 2 x 150 bp paired-end reads. On the authors' methods: Demultiplexing of reads and collapsing into UMI-guided consensus sequences were performed with migec v1.2.7. With mixcr v2.1.11, UMI consensuses were aligned to TRA and TRB V and J templates and assembled into clonotypes. A clonotype was counted as expanded or contracted only if both edgeR and NoisET called the change significant, with noise models trained on biological replicates. edgeR calls used a false discovery rate-adjusted p below 0.01 and a log2 fold-change threshold of 1. PCA with hierarchical clustering of max-normalized trajectories of the 1000 most abundant clonotypes was used as exploratory dynamics analysis. Separately sequenced CD4+ and CD8+ repertoires were used to assign the CD4 or CD8 phenotype of responding clones. In-frame beta chains were kept once TCRdb had trimmed the public reads at Q25 with fastp and called clones with MiXCR. Records with the same CDR3 protein are collapsed into one entry carrying the most frequent genes and DNA. These V and J calls are TCRdb output, not the study's own analysis. A total of 450,000 to 650,000 distinct CDR3 sequences appear in this sample, about 20% of them only once. The ten biggest clones cover about 8.2% of the sample.

Ficoll-Paque density gradient centrifugation was the method used to isolate PBMCs. This entry comes from a study of T-cell memory formation after mild COVID-19 (dated by TCRdb to the early 2020s). Broadly, across the study: TCR sequence clusters from the two donors were found to be largely donor specific. The cohort was made up of two young adult volunteers, one female and one male, who were previously healthy. Longitudinal TCRalpha and TCRbeta repertoire sequencing tracked T-cell clones expanding and contracting after mild COVID-19 in a couple of donors.

Points the paper makes about the study in general: Contracting CD4+ clones were located mainly in the CM and EM memory subsets, whereas CD8+ clones were found to be enriched in EMRA. SARS-CoV-2 specificity of the second-wave clones peaking on day 37 was not confirmed. The study covered only two mild cases, and larger cohorts including severe cases with pre-infection samples were considered necessary. Some responding clones were detected in pre-infection memory, which suggested that pre-existing cross-reactive memory T cells had joined the SARS-CoV-2 response. Clones that contracted from day 15 to 85 showed balanced CD4/CD8 phenotypes, whereas a second wave of clones that expanded from day 15 to 37 leaned towards CD4+.

The CDR3 sequence holds 15 residues, the cysteine and phenylalanine included. Only the CDR3 portion is preserved as DNA: 45 bases, with reading frame beginning at the first base. From the germline V gene, CDR1 is KGHSH and CDR2 is LQKENI. V is cut back by 2 bases and J by 3 bases, with 0 bases in the junction unmatched. The chain uses TRBV18 and TRBJ2-2, with 10 bases matching TRBD2. The sample comprised PBMCs or a T cell subset sorted from them (not recorded which). The origin of this receptor is an adult woman who had mild COVID-19 (a few samples of this study predate the infection). The sample titles of this study are shuffled in the database, so cell type and time point are left out; the donor was told from shared clones. The DNA sequence is as follows: TGTGCCAGCTCACCAGGGACTAGCGACACCGGGGAGCTGTTTTTT. It specifies CASSPGTSDTGELFF.